The entry below describes one T cell receptor beta chain. Its antigen target is currently unknown. No base quality values were provided; no much bigger clone lies one nucleotide off. In the prospective study, participants were about 18 to 90 years old, resided in about two dozen geographic areas of the United States, and were enrolled through a virtual design. Cohort assignment in the prospective study relied on participant-reported clinical history from a screening survey and a study questionnaire. In the prospective study, whole blood, serum and a nasopharyngeal or oropharyngeal swab were collected from each participant by mobile phlebotomists. Participants in the prospective study had the option to provide additional blood draws and questionnaires over a 2-month period. Before DNA extraction, prospective study blood samples were shipped either frozen or at room temperature. The sample comes from a study of blood T cell repertoires in COVID-19 (dated by TCRdb to about 2020). Context from the whole study: Samples from collaborators originated in the United States, Italy and Spain and spanned both the acute and convalescent phases of COVID-19. The material from the prospective study consisted of cDNA or gDNA derived from T cells, B-cell-depleted T cells, or PBMCs. Deeply sampled blood TCRbeta repertoires from subjects exposed to, actively infected with, or recovered from COVID-19 were included in the dataset. The repertoires were made available in a free public database intended to serve as a resource for research on the immune response to SARS-CoV-2. The samples were drawn from the first 160 participants of the ongoing ImmuneRACE study and from roughly 1,300 subjects provided by 6 global collaborators. Nearly every sample came with metadata listing a de-identified subject ID, COVID-19 status, age in years and sex. HLA class I and class II types, where available, came from metadata supplied by the sample provider rather than from assay-based typing. What the research found in general, with its limitations: The quantity of clinical and demographic metadata differed by source and by participant and was supplied without curation.

The CDR3 runs 15 amino acids, cysteine and phenylalanine included. The DNA shown is the 45-base CDR3, in frame from base 1. The germline V end is reduced by 6 bases and the J end by 4 bases; junction bases left unmatched: 7. From the germline V gene (reference sequence), CDR1 is SEHNR and CDR2 is FQNEAQ. The immunoSEQ Assay, a bias-controlled multiplex PCR, was used to amplify TCRbeta CDR3 regions from genomic DNA. As for the original processing: Nucleated cell counts per sample were estimated from amplification of reference gene primers within the assay. Sequence reads were collapsed and filtered to measure the absolute abundance of every unique TCRbeta CDR3 rearrangement. Productive Simpson clonality was computed per sample as the square root of Simpson's diversity index over productive rearrangements. The source is immuneACCESS, and TCRdb retained only in-frame sequences with V and J called. Part of the clones is not carried over; for the studies checked, unresolved V genes explain less than half of this, and the remainder is unexplained. Clone size and the V and J calls come from that table; the DNA yielded D and trimming. The sample data list around 200,000 clones, and roughly 89% of these were observed just once. The top ten hold over 2% of the sample.

Source material: PBMCs or T cells enriched from blood (not recorded which). This TCR derives from a woman aged 40 to 50 with acute COVID-19. The rearrangement combines TRBV7-9 with TRBJ2-2, with 8 junctional bases fitting TRBD2. The sequenced DNA is TGTGCCAGCAGTCCAAGCGGGAGTTCCACCGGGGAGCTGTTTTTT. Translation gives CASSPSGSSTGELFF.